This record concerns one T cell receptor (beta chain) sequence. TCRdb keeps only in-frame clones here, not all; method: immunoSEQ multiplex PCR. The table includes over 150,000 clones, roughly four fifths detected once. These data come from a study of blood T cell repertoires in COVID-19. The germline CDR1 and CDR2 sequences are SNHLY and FYNNEI. This CDR3 has 16 amino acids. J gave up 3 bases and V 4 bases, and 10 bases lay outside the gene matches. This TCR derives from a man aged 35 to 55 who had recovered from COVID-19. This chain links TRBV2 with TRBJ2-3, with 7 bases matching TRBD1. The specimen was PBMCs or T cells enriched from blood (not recorded which). As DNA, the CDR3 is TGTGCCAGCAGTGGCAGACAGGGCGGTTCTACAGATACGCAGTATTTT. Its protein product is CASSGRQGGSTDTQYF.